The 24 T cell receptor beta chains below all came from one sample that was sequenced in a study of blood T cell repertoires in COVID-19. Data came from immunoSEQ multiplex PCR; TCRdb stores just in-frame clones and leaves some out. The sample yields 150,000 to 200,000 clones, 94% seen once. The sample comprised peripheral blood. These receptors came from a man in his thirties or forties with COVID-19, enrolled during active disease.

The chain is built from TRBV5-4 and TRBJ1-1; 10 nucleotides match TRBD1. The J segment lost 4 bases and the V segment lost 4 bases, leaving 4 bases of the junction unmatched. From germline, CDR1 is SGHNT and CDR2 YYREEE (reference sequence). The CDR3 has 14 residues. The CDR3 loop reads CASSLWTGGTEAFF. The DNA of the CDR3 is TGTGCCAGCAGCCTATGGACAGGGGGCACTGAAGCTTTCTTT.

The table lists this clone with a few counts. The V and J genes are TRBV7-9 and TRBJ1-2; D call uncertain. There are 13 residues in the CDR3. The V and J ends lost 6 bases and 3 bases respectively, with 11 bases between them. Germline CDR1 and CDR2: SEHNR and FQNEAQ (reference sequence). The chain's CDR3 is CASSQPGYYGYTF. CDR3 coding DNA: TGTGCCAGCAGTCAACCGGGATACTATGGCTACACCTTC. Drawing the rest from reference TRBV7-9 and TRBJ1-2, the complete variable domain is DTGVSQNPRHKITKRGQNVTFRCDPISEHNRLYWYRQTLGQGPEFLTYFQNEAQLEKSRLLSDRFSAERPKGSFSTLEIQRTEQGDSAMYLCASSQPGYYGYTFGSGTRLTVV.

The rearrangement links TRBV30 to TRBJ1-6, with 8 bases identical to TRBD1. Germline V CDR1 and CDR2: GTSNPN, SVGIG (reference sequence). Trimming removed 0 bases from V and 8 bases from J; junction bases left unmatched: 6. The CDR3 consists of 15 residues. As DNA, the CDR3 is TGTGCCTGGAGTGTGTCCCCGACAGGGGATTCACCCCTCCACTTT. Amino acid sequence: CAWSVSPTGDSPLHF. The variable domain in full, with the rest retrieved from reference TRBV30 and TRBJ1-6, is SQTIHQWPATLVQPVGSPLSLECTVEGTSNPNLYWYRQAAGRGLQLLFYSVGIGQISSEVPQNLSASRPQDRQFILSSKKLLLSDSGFYLCAWSVSPTGDSPLHFGNGTRLTVT.

The chain uses TRBV6-4 and TRBJ2-1; D possibly corresponds to TRBD2 (6 bases). V lost 4 bases to trimming and J lost 1 base, with 14 bases between them. Per germline, CDR1 MRHNA and CDR2 SNTAGT. There are 16 residues in the CDR3. The CDR3 loop is CASSALGGGSYNEQFF. The CDR3 DNA follows: TGTGCCAGCAGTGCCCTGGGGGGTGGGTCCTACAATGAGCAGTTCTTC.

The chain uses TRBV2 and TRBJ2-4; tentatively, D is TRBD2 (5 bases). V shed 5 bases and J shed 0 bases, with 8 bases lying between them. The CDR3 is 14 residues long. Germline-derived CDR1 and CDR2 are SNHLY and FYNNEI. CDR3 region: CASSLGLAKNIQYF. DNA for the CDR3: TGTGCCAGCAGTCTCGGACTAGCCAAAAACATTCAGTACTTC.

The genes are TRBV4-1 and TRBJ1-1, with TRBD1 as a possible D gene (5 bases). CDR3 size: 16 residues. Per the germline V gene, CDR1 is MGHRA and CDR2 is YSYEKL. Trimming shortened V by 1 base and J by 3 bases, and 15 bases separated the two germline ends. The CDR3 DNA reads TGCGCCAGCAGCCAAGCGAGAGGCGGGGGGGACACTGAAGCTTTCTTT. This codes for CASSQARGGGDTEAFF.

This clone was seen just once. The CDR3 DNA follows: TGTGCCAGCAGTTATCGCGTCGGGACTAGTAATTCACCCCTCCACTTT. Translation: CASSYRVGTSNSPLHF. The chain has TRBV6-5 and TRBJ1-6; D is perhaps TRBD1 (5 bases). V was cut by 3 bases and J by 6 bases, with 15 bases left in between. CDR1 is MNHEY and CDR2 is SVGAGI in the germline V gene. There are 16 residues in the CDR3.

This sequence joins TRBV7-9 and TRBJ1-2; 9 nucleotides agree with TRBD1. V lost 5 bases and J lost 6; bases outside the gene matches: 7. Germline V gives CDR1 SEHNR, CDR2 FQNEAQ (reference sequence). CDR3 length: 14 residues. The CDR3 here is CASSRDRGEDGYTF. The CDR3 DNA is TGTGCCAGCAGCAGAGACAGGGGGGAAGATGGCTACACCTTC.

This rearrangement joins TRBV6-1 to TRBJ1-4; D is unresolved. CDR3 size: 16 residues. Germline CDR1 reads MNHNS; CDR2 reads SASEGT. V lost 3 bases and J 0 bases, leaving 11 bases between the germline ends. CDR3 region: CASSEAQVTTNEKLFF. DNA of the CDR3: TGTGCCAGCAGTGAGGCACAAGTAACAACTAATGAAAAACTGTTTTTT.

CDR3 DNA: TGTGCCAGCAGCCCCGGGAGTGCCCCCTTAGGCTATGGCTACACCTTC. Amino acid sequence: CASSPGSAPLGYGYTF. The chain has TRBV27 and TRBJ1-2; D is undetermined. Per the germline V gene, CDR1 is MNHEY and CDR2 is SMNVEV (reference sequence). The CDR3 is 16 residues long. Trimming cost V 6 bases and J 4 bases, with 21 bases left between them.

The genes are TRBV9 and TRBJ2-5; tentative D call: TRBD2 (6 bases). CDR3 length: 15 residues. The V gene lost 5 bases and the J gene lost 0 bases, with 14 bases spanning the gap. Germline V gene lookup returns CDR1 SGDLS and CDR2 YYNGEE. The DNA for the CDR3 is TGTGCCAGCAGTGAGGGCGGGGTGAACCAAGAGACCCAGTACTTC. Translated, it gives CASSEGGVNQETQYF. The full variable domain, its missing parts supplied by reference TRBV9 and TRBJ2-5, is DSGVTQTPKHLITATGQRVTLRCSPRSGDLSVYWYQQSLDQGLQFLIQYYNGEERAKGNILERFSAQQFPDLHSELNLSSLELGDSALYFCASSEGGVNQETQYFGPGTRLLVL.

The J gene is TRBJ2-5, the V gene TRBV4-2; TRBD2 agrees at 12 bases. CDR1 LGHNA and CDR2 YNFKEQ come from the germline V gene. This CDR3 is 19 amino acids long. J lost 5 bases, V lost 0 bases, and 13 bases had no gene match. This chain's CDR3 is CASSQDIGLAGGRGETQYF. The CDR3 nucleotides are TGTGCCAGCAGCCAAGATATCGGGCTAGCGGGGGGGCGAGGTGAGACCCAGTACTTC.

The V and J genes are TRBV5-6 and TRBJ1-1; D remains ambiguous. The CDR3 is 14 amino acids. Germline loops: CDR1 SGHDT, CDR2 YYEEEE. V was clipped by 3 bases and J by 1 base, with 10 bases between them. CDR3 in amino acids: CASSYPTGNTEAFF. Written as DNA, the CDR3 is TGTGCCAGCAGCTACCCGACTGGGAACACTGAAGCTTTCTTT.

This sequence joins TRBV7-2 and TRBJ2-1; 9 bases match TRBD2. The CDR3 runs 16 residues. CDR1 and CDR2 (germline): SGHTA, FQGNSA. Trimming took 1 base from V and 5 from J; bases not matched to a gene: 6. CDR3 bases: TGTGCCAGCAGCTTAGAGGGGACTAGCAGCCACAATGAGCAGTTCTTC. Residues: CASSLEGTSSHNEQFF.

The CDR3 DNA reads as TGTGCCAGCAGTCCAACCCTTCCGGGACAGGGGGCCAGCAATCAGCCCCAGCATTTT. Its protein product is CASSPTLPGQGASNQPQHF. The chain combines TRBV6-6 with TRBJ1-5; 12 bases are a match to TRBD1. This CDR3 is built from 19 residues. The J segment lost 1 base and the V segment lost 5 bases, leaving 12 bases of the junction unmatched. Per germline, CDR1 MNHNY and CDR2 SVGAGI (reference sequence).

This clone was detected once. V is TRBV5-4 and J is TRBJ1-1; D is ambiguous. This CDR3 comprises 12 residues. V was trimmed by 10 bases and J by 0 bases, leaving 10 bases between them. CDR1 SGHNT and CDR2 YYREEE come from the germline V gene (reference sequence). DNA of the CDR3: TGTGCCCCCGGGAGTTTGAACACTGAAGCTTTCTTT. As protein: CAPGSLNTEAFF.

This sequence joins TRBV6-6 and TRBJ1-4, with TRBD1 identical over 9 bases. The length of the CDR3 is 16 residues. The germline V gene has CDR1 MNHNY and CDR2 SVGAGI (reference sequence). The J segment lost 3 bases and the V segment lost 6 bases, leaving 8 bases of the junction unmatched. The CDR3, as DNA: TGTGCCAGCAGCCCGGGACAGGGCGTCCCTAATGAAAAACTGTTTTTT. This sequence encodes CASSPGQGVPNEKLFF.

The rearrangement links TRBV6-5 to TRBJ2-2; possibly TRBD2 for D (5 bases). The CDR3 is 13 residues long. V dropped 7 bases and J dropped 4 bases, with 10 bases sitting between them. CDR1 is MNHEY, CDR2 SVGAGI, per germline. CDR3 residues: CASTKDFTGELFF. The CDR3 region has the DNA TGTGCCAGCACCAAGGACTTCACCGGGGAGCTGTTTTTT.

V and J are TRBV4-1 and TRBJ1-2; TRBD1 is a possible D gene (5 bases). The ends were cut back, 0 bases at V and 4 bases at J, with 15 bases in the middle. The CDR3 runs 16 residues. The germline V gene has CDR1 MGHRA and CDR2 YSYEKL. CDR3 sequence (DNA): TGCGCCAGCAGCCAAGAGAGGCAGGGACTTAGCTATGGCTACACCTTC. It is translated as CASSQERQGLSYGYTF.

The chain uses TRBV27 and TRBJ1-2; TRBD1 agrees at 8 bases. V dropped 6 bases and J dropped 7; count of bases not matched to a gene: 13. CDR3 length: 15 residues. The germline CDR1 and CDR2 sequences are MNHEY and SMNVEV (reference sequence). The CDR3 loop reads CASSFNPGTGFGYTF. The CDR3 nucleotides are TGTGCCAGCAGCTTTAACCCCGGGACAGGTTTTGGCTACACCTTC.

V gene TRBV7-2 combines with J gene TRBJ1-2; 8 bases match TRBD1. The CDR3 runs 14 residues. V shed 5 bases and J 3 bases; nucleotides not matched to a gene: 5. Germline V gives CDR1 SGHTA, CDR2 FQGNSA. The CDR3 protein is CASSPGQGDYGYTF. DNA for the CDR3: TGTGCCAGCAGCCCAGGACAGGGCGACTATGGCTACACCTTC. The variable domain in full, completed from reference TRBV7-2 and TRBJ1-2, reads GAGVSQSPSNKVTEKGKDVELRCDPISGHTALYWYRQSLGQGLEFLIYFQGNSAPDKSGLPSDRFSAERTGGSVSTLTIQRTQQEDSAVYLCASSPGQGDYGYTFGSGTRLTVV.

This chain joins TRBV5-1 and TRBJ2-5; 8 positions agree with TRBD1. This CDR3 contains 16 residues. Germline V gene lookup returns CDR1 SGHRS and CDR2 YFSETQ. V lost 3 bases to trimming and J lost 5 bases; unmatched junction nucleotides: 12. CDR3 DNA: TGCGCCAGCAGCTACACCCTGACAGGGGCTTATGAGACCCAGTACTTC. It yields the protein CASSYTLTGAYETQYF.

This chain joins TRBV6-5 and TRBJ1-3; 8 nucleotides align to TRBD1. J was trimmed by 4 bases and V by 0 bases; bases with no gene match: 5. Germline V gene lookup returns CDR1 MNHEY and CDR2 SVGAGI. This CDR3 has 16 amino acids. The CDR3 sequence: CASSYSLGTGGNTIYF. CDR3 DNA sequence: TGTGCCAGCAGTTACTCCCTCGGGACAGGAGGAAACACCATATATTTT.

This chain joins TRBV5-3 and TRBJ1-6, with D uncertain. TRBV5-3 is designated an ORF whose function remains uncertain. With 4 bases removed from V and 5 bases from J, the gap between germline ends came to 13 bases. The CDR3 sequence is 15 residues long. CDR3 sequence (DNA): TGTGCCAGAAGCAGCACCTACCTGGATAATTCACCCCTCCACTTT. Translating it yields CARSSTYLDNSPLHF.